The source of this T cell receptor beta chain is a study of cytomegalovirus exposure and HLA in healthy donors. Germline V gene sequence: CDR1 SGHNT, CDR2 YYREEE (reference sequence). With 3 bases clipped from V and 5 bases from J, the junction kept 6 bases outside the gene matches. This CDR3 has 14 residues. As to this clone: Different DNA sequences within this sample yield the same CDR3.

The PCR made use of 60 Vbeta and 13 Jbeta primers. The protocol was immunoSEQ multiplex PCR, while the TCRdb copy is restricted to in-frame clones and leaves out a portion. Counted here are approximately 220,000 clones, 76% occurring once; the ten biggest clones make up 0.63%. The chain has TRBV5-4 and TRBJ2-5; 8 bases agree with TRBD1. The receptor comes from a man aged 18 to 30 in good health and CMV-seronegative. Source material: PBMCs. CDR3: CASSSQGAVETQYF. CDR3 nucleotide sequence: TGTGCCAGCAGCTCCCAGGGGGCCGTGGAGACCCAGTACTTC. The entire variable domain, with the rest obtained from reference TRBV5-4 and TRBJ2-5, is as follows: ETGVTQSPTHLIKTRGQQVTLRCSSQSGHNTVSWYQQALGQGPQFIFQYYREEENGRGNFPPRFSGLQFPNYSSELNVNALELDDSALYLCASSSQGAVETQYFGPGTRLLVL.